Below, one T cell receptor (beta chain) is given with its context. The data stem from a study of T cells after yellow fever vaccination. TCRdb passed the 5' RACE reads through MiXCR, listing each CDR3 protein once. The table has about 320,000 distinct CDR3 sequences, around 11% seen once. The sequence was collected from a young man who received the YFV17D yellow fever vaccine. Sequenced here: CD4+ T cells sorted from PBMCs, sampled 45 days after the yellow fever booster vaccination.

The CDR3 is CAWTRTGGNDEQYF. The CDR3 DNA sequence: TGTGCCTGGACCCGGACAGGGGGCAACGACGAGCAGTACTTC. The chain combines TRBV30 with TRBJ2-7, with 11 bases matching TRBD1. The CDR3 covers 14 residues. Looked up from germline, CDR1 is GTSNPN and CDR2 is SVGIG (reference sequence). J was trimmed by 5 bases and V by 4 bases; bases with no gene match: 7. Full variable domain (remainder filled in from reference TRBV30 and TRBJ2-7): SQTIHQWPATLVQPVGSPLSLECTVEGTSNPNLYWYRQAAGRGLQLLFYSVGIGQISSEVPQNLSASRPQDRQFILSSKKLLLSDSGFYLCAWTRTGGNDEQYFGPGTRLTVT.